This T cell receptor beta chain stems from a study of blood T cell repertoires in COVID-19. Sequencing was performed with immunoSEQ multiplex PCR; in TCRdb, only in-frame clones are kept and a portion is missing. Found here are about 430,000 clones, roughly 84% of them singletons; the top ten hold approximately 1.5%. The V gene's germline CDR1 is SGHRS and CDR2 YFSETQ. The CDR3 sequence is 12 residues long. V was cut by 1 base and J by 9 bases, with 7 bases left in between. The clonotype comes from a young woman who had been exposed to COVID-19. Source material: PBMCs or T cells enriched from blood (not recorded which). The V call is TRBV5-1, the J call TRBJ2-2; D is unresolved. This chain's CDR3 is CASSLNSRELFF. The CDR3 DNA reads as TGCGCCAGCAGCTTGAACAGCAGGGAGCTGTTTTTT.